This entry features one T cell receptor beta chain sequence. The specificity of this receptor is unknown. Base qualities are not recorded, but no much larger clone differs from it by a single base. From the cysteine up to the phenylalanine, the CDR3 has a length of 15 residues. CDR3 DNA is the only sequence kept; it has 45 bases, read in frame from the first base. The trim is 8 bases for V and 6 bases for J, with a gap of 23 bases between the germline ends. CDR1 MNHEY and CDR2 SVGAGI were looked up in the germline V gene. The collaborating institutions used their own protocols to collect whole blood in K2EDTA tubes. For TCRbeta analysis, collaborator samples were shipped as frozen whole blood, as isolated PBMCs, or as DNA extracted from either sample type. The immunoSEQ Assay, a bias-controlled multiplex PCR, was used to amplify TCRbeta CDR3 regions from genomic DNA. The paper's data handling went like this. Nucleated cell counts per sample were estimated from amplification of reference gene primers within the assay. To quantify the absolute abundance of each unique TCRbeta CDR3 rearrangement, sequence reads were collapsed and filtered. For each sample, productive Simpson clonality was calculated as the square root of Simpson's diversity index over productive rearrangements. TCRdb took over this immuneACCESS table, retaining in-frame rearrangements with V and J assigned. Such tables are incomplete; in checked studies, under half of the missing clones stem from an unresolved V gene, and the remainder is unexplained. V, J and clone size are taken as reported in that table, and D and trimming were inferred from the DNA itself. Within this sample are 150,000 to 200,000 clones, with about 85% of them counted one time only. The ten largest clonotypes hold around 0.99% of the sample.

The entry originates in a study of blood T cell repertoires in COVID-19 (dated by TCRdb to 2018 to 2020). General notes on the study: Collaborator samples came from the United States, Italy and Spain and covered acute and convalescent phases of COVID-19. The prospective study material was composed of cDNA or gDNA derived from T cells, B-cell-depleted T cells, or PBMCs. Deeply sampled blood TCRbeta repertoires from subjects exposed to, actively infected with, or recovered from COVID-19 were included in the dataset. The repertoires were made available in a free public database intended to serve as a resource for research on the immune response to SARS-CoV-2. Samples came from the ongoing ImmuneRACE study (first 160 participants) plus 1,254 subjects from 6 global collaborators. Nearly every sample came with metadata listing a de-identified subject ID, COVID-19 status, age in years and sex. HLA class I and class II types, where available, came from metadata supplied by the sample provider rather than from assay-based typing.

General study outcomes and caveats: The quantity of clinical and demographic metadata differed by source and by participant and was supplied without curation.

Recombination linked TRBV6-5 to TRBJ2-7; perhaps TRBD1 is the D gene, with 6 bases matching. Specimen: peripheral blood. This sequence was found in a man aged 18 to 29 with acute or convalescent COVID-19. The DNA reads TGTGCCAGCCGCCCCCTCGGCAGGGGCGTTAGCGAGCAGTACTTC. Translated, this gives CASRPLGRGVSEQYF.